The 30 T cell receptor beta chains given below trace back to one sample, sequenced in a study of CD8 T cells in ankylosing spondylitis. TCRdb re-called the 5' RACE reads through MiXCR, storing one row per CDR3 protein. The profile shows hundreds of thousands of distinct CDR3 sequences, roughly 12% of them singletons. Study-wide points: Seemingly characteristic of ankylosing spondylitis blood was a TCR beta motif consisting of eight highly homologous variants.

Which antigens these TCRs recognize remains unknown. The sample consisted of blood, either unsorted or a sorted T cell fraction (not recorded which). These receptors all come from a male donor with ankylosing spondylitis.

Ten or more counts support this clonotype. The chain has TRBV20-1 and TRBJ1-1, with 8 bases identical to TRBD1. The V gene end was trimmed by 0 bases and the J gene end by 8 bases; junction bases not matched to a gene: 5. The germline V gene encodes CDR1 DFQATT and CDR2 SNEGSKA (reference sequence). This CDR3 comprises 13 residues. The CDR3 DNA is TGCAGTGCTAGAGATCAGGGGGCGAAGGAAGCTTTCTTT. It is translated as CSARDQGAKEAFF.

This clonotype showed up just a few times. The V call is TRBV7-2, the J call TRBJ2-5; 7 bases match TRBD2. Germline V gene sequence: CDR1 SGHTA, CDR2 FQGNSA. V was pared by 5 bases and J by 7 bases, with 13 bases of the junction left unmatched. The CDR3 has 15 amino acids. CDR3 in DNA: TGTGCCAGCAGCCCAGGGCGGGGGTCTTTTGGGACCCAGTACTTC. This gives the protein CASSPGRGSFGTQYF.

This sequence joins TRBV25-1 and TRBJ2-1; possible D gene TRBD2, 6 bases. This CDR3 has 14 amino acids. From germline, CDR1 is MGHDK and CDR2 SYGVNS. V was pared by 1 base and J by 8 bases, with 12 bases between. CDR3 sequence reads: CASSESVWEDEQFF. CDR3 sequence (DNA): TGTGCCAGCAGTGAATCAGTTTGGGAGGATGAGCAGTTCTTC.

This clonotype has more than one count but fewer than ten. V and J are TRBV10-3 and TRBJ2-5, with TRBD2 matching 11 bases. This CDR3 spans 15 amino acids. Germline lookup yields CDR1 ENHRY and CDR2 SYGVKD. Trimming took 4 bases from V and 3 from J; bases not matched to a gene: 4. The CDR3 coding sequence is TGTGCCATCAGTGTGGGTAGCGGGAGGGAAGAGACCCAGTACTTC. It codes for CAISVGSGREETQYF.

This clonotype was counted many times. J is TRBJ2-3 and V is TRBV12-3 or TRBV12-4; TRBD1 matches at 9 bases. Losses at the gene ends were 6 bases for V and 3 bases for J; bases not matched to a gene: 10. The CDR3 covers 16 residues. The CDR3 DNA reads as TGTGCCAGCAGCCGAACAGGGGGCGTCTGGACAGATACGCAGTATTTT. The encoded protein is CASSRTGGVWTDTQYF.

The chain joins TRBV2 to TRBJ2-1; TRBD1 aligns across 7 bases. CDR1 and CDR2 from the germline V gene are SNHLY and FYNNEI. Losses at the gene ends were 6 bases for V and 3 bases for J; bases not matched to a gene: 2. The CDR3 is 13 residues long. In nucleotides, the CDR3 is TGTGCCAGCAGGGACAGGCGCTACAATGAGCAGTTCTTC. Encoded protein: CASRDRRYNEQFF.

This rearrangement joins TRBV6-2 or TRBV6-3 to TRBJ1-2; 8 bases line up with TRBD1. V shed 6 bases and J 4 bases; nucleotides not matched to a gene: 10. The length of the CDR3 is 15 residues. Germline CDR1 reads MNHEY; CDR2 reads SVGEGT. The CDR3 loop reads CASRTLRGRSYGYTF. The CDR3 DNA is TGTGCCAGCAGAACCCTCAGGGGGCGCAGCTATGGCTACACCTTC.

This clonotype was counted ten times or more. The chain links TRBV10-3 to TRBJ2-5; TRBD1 matches 7 bases. V dropped 6 bases and J dropped 2; count of bases not matched to a gene: 3. This CDR3 comprises 13 residues. CDR1 and CDR2 from the germline V gene are ENHRY and SYGVKD. The CDR3 DNA sequence: TGTGCCATCAGCCTGGGACAGCAAGAGACCCAGTACTTC. It yields the protein CAISLGQQETQYF.

The V and J genes are TRBV7-2 and TRBJ2-2, with D possibly being TRBD2 (5 bases). Germline V lookup: CDR1 SGHTA, CDR2 FQGNSA. V shed 3 bases and J shed 6 bases, with 17 bases lying between them. The CDR3 spans 16 residues. CDR3 in DNA: TGTGCCAGCAGCTTGGGCACCCGAGGGTACCCCGGGGAGCTGTTTTTT. Its protein is CASSLGTRGYPGELFF.

In this sample, this clonotype turned up many times. V and J are TRBV5-1 and TRBJ1-2; D remains unclear. Germline V gene data show CDR1 as SGHRS and CDR2 as YFSETQ. The CDR3 covers 13 residues. Trimming took off 0 bases at V and 4 bases at J, with 7 bases between the two ends. In DNA, the CDR3 is TGCGCCAGCAGCTTGGCACAGTCCTATGGCTACACCTTC. This gives the protein CASSLAQSYGYTF.

This clonotype was seen a handful of times. The chain uses TRBV20-1 and TRBJ1-5; 7 bases map to TRBD1. The CDR3 is made up of 14 amino acids. CDR1 is DFQATT, CDR2 SNEGSKA, per germline (reference sequence). Unmatched junction bases numbered 5, after V lost 2 bases and J lost 4 bases. CDR3: CSARPGQRNQPQHF. CDR3 nucleotide sequence: TGCAGTGCTAGACCGGGACAGCGGAATCAGCCCCAGCATTTT.

This chain connects TRBV6-2 or TRBV6-3 to TRBJ2-1, with D uncertain. Deletions cut 2 bases from V and 0 bases from J, with 14 bases between. This CDR3 has 17 residues. Germline V CDR1 and CDR2: MNHEY, SVGEGT. The CDR3: CASSYVPGRSSYNEQFF. CDR3 bases: TGTGCCAGCAGTTACGTCCCGGGCAGGAGCTCCTACAATGAGCAGTTCTTC.

The V call is TRBV4-3, the J call TRBJ2-5; D is undetermined. V lost 4 bases, J lost 5 bases, and 11 bases lay in between. CDR3 length: 13 residues. Germline V gives CDR1 LGHNA, CDR2 YSLEER. CDR3 sequence (DNA): TGCGCCAGCAGCCTTTTTGCCGGGGAGACCCAGTACTTC. It specifies CASSLFAGETQYF.

This clonotype showed up just a few times. V usage is TRBV5-1 and J usage is TRBJ2-1, with unresolved D. The V gene lost 5 bases and the J gene lost 6 bases, with 12 bases spanning the gap. Germline lookup yields CDR1 SGHRS and CDR2 YFSETQ. CDR3 length equals 13 residues. The CDR3 DNA reads as TGCGCCAGCAGATCAGGTAACGGCAATGAGCAGTTCTTC. As protein: CASRSGNGNEQFF.

This rearrangement joins TRBV3-1 to TRBJ2-5; D gene ambiguous. Germline lookup yields CDR1 LGHDT and CDR2 YNNKEL (reference sequence). The CDR3 has 15 residues. V lost 0 bases and J 2 bases, leaving 10 bases between the germline ends. This chain's CDR3 is CASSQELLTQETQYF. CDR3 DNA sequence: TGTGCCAGCAGCCAAGAGCTGCTAACGCAAGAGACCCAGTACTTC.

The genes are TRBV20-1 and TRBJ1-2; no reliable D call. Germline-derived CDR1 and CDR2 are DFQATT and SNEGSKA (reference sequence). The CDR3 is 11 residues long. V lost 8 bases and J lost 4, with 11 bases in between. The CDR3 coding sequence is TGCAGTCAACACGAACGCTATGGCTACACCTTC. Its protein is CSQHERYGYTF.

Many counts were recorded for this clonotype. The genes are TRBV29-1 and TRBJ2-3, with a weak D call TRBD2 (7 bases). CDR1 SQVTM and CDR2 ANQGSEA come from the germline V gene. The germline V and J ends were trimmed by 6 bases and 6 bases, with 13 bases remaining between them. This CDR3 contains 12 residues. The CDR3 sequence is CSVAGASDTQYF. The CDR3 region has the DNA TGCAGCGTGGCGGGGGCCAGCGATACGCAGTATTTT.

This clonotype occurred many times. The chain recombines TRBV20-1 with TRBJ2-1; D possibly uses TRBD1 or TRBD2 (5 bases each). This CDR3 comprises 15 residues. From germline, CDR1 is DFQATT and CDR2 SNEGSKA (reference sequence). The V end lost 6 bases, the J end lost 2 bases, and 17 bases lay between the germline ends. CDR3 amino acids: CSAGTIRGAYNEQFF. The CDR3 DNA follows: TGCAGTGCCGGGACCATCCGGGGAGCCTACAATGAGCAGTTCTTC.

This clonotype was counted only a few times. DNA of the CDR3: TGCAGTGCAAACTCTAGGGACTCCTACAATGAGCAGTTCTTC. The encoded protein is CSANSRDSYNEQFF. The rearrangement uses TRBV20-1 and TRBJ2-1; D is unresolved. Germline V gives CDR1 DFQATT, CDR2 SNEGSKA (reference sequence). V lost 6 bases and J lost 0, with 12 bases in between. This CDR3 has 14 amino acids.

Many counts were recorded for this clonotype. CDR3 region: CASSPRGLGGTEAFF. As DNA, the CDR3 is TGTGCCAGCAGCCCCCGAGGGCTTGGGGGCACTGAAGCTTTCTTT. The gene calls are TRBV4-2 and TRBJ1-1, with D maybe TRBD1 (5 bases). Germline CDR1 is LGHNA and CDR2 is YNFKEQ. Between the trimmed V and J ends, which lost 4 bases and 4 bases, there was a span of 16 bases. The CDR3 sequence is 15 residues long.

The genes are TRBV6-5 and TRBJ1-4; D gene ambiguous. This CDR3 comprises 14 residues. The V gene's germline CDR1 is MNHEY and CDR2 SVGAGI. V lost 0 bases and J 8 bases, leaving 10 bases between the germline ends. CDR3 loop: CASSYSRAHEKLFF. The CDR3 DNA sequence: TGTGCCAGCAGTTACTCGAGGGCTCACGAAAAACTGTTTTTT.

This clonotype was picked up a small number of times. This chain links TRBV4-2 with TRBJ2-5; maybe TRBD2 (6 bases). The CDR3 consists of 14 residues. In germline, CDR1 is LGHNA, CDR2 YNFKEQ. V lost 4 bases to trimming and J lost 0 bases, with 9 bases between them. The CDR3 DNA follows: TGTGCCAGCAGCCCTAGGGACTACCAAGAGACCCAGTACTTC. Protein product: CASSPRDYQETQYF.

This clonotype turned up a few times. This chain links TRBV5-6 with TRBJ2-4; D is uncertain. The CDR3 is 14 amino acids. Germline lookup yields CDR1 SGHDT and CDR2 YYEEEE. V was pared by 0 bases and J by 10 bases, with 14 bases between. CDR3 in DNA: TGTGCCAGCAGCTTGGGGTTGTCAGAGGAGATTCAGTACTTC. Translation gives CASSLGLSEEIQYF.

V gene TRBV6-6 combines with J gene TRBJ2-7; 7 bases match TRBD2. There are 13 residues in the CDR3. The V gene end was trimmed by 7 bases and the J gene end by 4 bases; junction bases not matched to a gene: 7. Germline CDR1 is MNHNY and CDR2 is SVGAGI (reference sequence). CDR3 coding DNA: TGTGCCAGCATCCCCTTGGGAGGGTACGAGCAGTACTTC. This gives the protein CASIPLGGYEQYF.

This clonotype was seen repeatedly, ten times or more. The chain couples TRBV20-1 to TRBJ2-3; TRBD2 matches 9 bases. The CDR3 length is 15 residues. CDR1 DFQATT and CDR2 SNEGSKA come from the germline V gene (reference sequence). Unmatched junction bases numbered 11, after V lost 8 bases and J lost 2 bases. CDR3 residues: CSSSGGGGATDTQYF. CDR3 DNA: TGCAGTTCCTCCGGGGGCGGGGGGGCCACAGATACGCAGTATTTT.

This clonotype was seen a few times. The chain joins TRBV6-6 to TRBJ2-7; the D gene is possibly TRBD2 (5 bases). Germline V gives CDR1 MNHNY, CDR2 SVGAGI (reference sequence). The CDR3 contains 13 residues. Trimming cost V 5 bases and J 4 bases, with 12 bases left between them. CDR3 sequence reads: CASSRGLTYEQYF. The DNA for the CDR3 is TGTGCCAGCAGTCGAGGACTTACTTACGAGCAGTACTTC.

This clonotype was seen many times. The chain is built from TRBV29-1 and TRBJ1-2; the D gene is possibly TRBD1 (6 bases). This CDR3 has 14 amino acids. V gave up 3 bases and J gave up 2 bases, with 13 bases separating them. CDR1 and CDR2 (germline): SQVTM, ANQGSEA. The CDR3 DNA follows: TGCAGCGTTGATGTAGACAGGACAAACTATGGCTACACCTTC. Translated: CSVDVDRTNYGYTF.

A few counts support this clonotype. V and J are TRBV7-2 and TRBJ1-5; D gene uncertain. The length of the CDR3 is 13 residues. Germline lookup yields CDR1 SGHTA and CDR2 FQGNSA. Trimming stripped 1 base from V and 7 bases from J, with 8 bases between. This CDR3 is CASSLEYEQPQHF. CDR3 in DNA: TGTGCCAGCAGCTTAGAATATGAACAGCCCCAGCATTTT.

This clonotype was detected only a few times. CDR3 sequence (DNA): TGTGCCAGCAGCTTTGTACAGTACACTGAAGCTTTCTTT. It encodes CASSFVQYTEAFF. The chain uses TRBV7-9 and TRBJ1-1, with no clear D. The CDR3 totals 13 residues. The germline gives CDR1 SEHNR, CDR2 FQNEAQ (reference sequence). The V end was cut by 3 bases, the J end by 3 bases, with 8 bases between.

This clonotype was detected only a few times. CDR3 residues: CASSPGLHDDEQFF. DNA of the CDR3: TGTGCCAGCAGCCCCGGCCTTCATGACGATGAGCAGTTCTTC. The rearrangement links TRBV3-1 to TRBJ2-1; D remains unclear. The CDR3 runs 14 residues. Germline CDR1 LGHDT, CDR2 YNNKEL (reference sequence). V shed 4 bases and J shed 8 bases, with 15 bases lying between them.